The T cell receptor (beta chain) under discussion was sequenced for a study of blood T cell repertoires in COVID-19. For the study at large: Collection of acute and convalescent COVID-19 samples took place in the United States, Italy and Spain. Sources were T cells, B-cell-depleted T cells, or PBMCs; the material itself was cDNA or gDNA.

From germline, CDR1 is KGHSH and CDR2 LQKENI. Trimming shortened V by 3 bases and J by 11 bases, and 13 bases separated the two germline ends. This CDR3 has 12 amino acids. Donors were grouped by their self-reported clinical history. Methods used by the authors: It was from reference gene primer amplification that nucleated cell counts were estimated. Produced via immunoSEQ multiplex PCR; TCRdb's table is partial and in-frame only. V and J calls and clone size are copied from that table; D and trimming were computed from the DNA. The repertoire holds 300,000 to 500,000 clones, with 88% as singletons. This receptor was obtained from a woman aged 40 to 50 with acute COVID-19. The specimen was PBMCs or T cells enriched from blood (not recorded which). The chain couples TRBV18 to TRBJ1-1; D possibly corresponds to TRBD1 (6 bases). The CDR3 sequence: CASSPGGPGAFF. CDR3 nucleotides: TGTGCCAGCTCACCCGGGGGGCCCGGGGCTTTCTTT.